These 17 T cell receptor beta chains came from one sample sequenced in a study of T cell responses to AZD1222 COVID-19 vaccine. Some clones are missing from TCRdb's copy, which holds only in-frame ones; the method was immunoSEQ multiplex PCR. This sample has roughly 100,000 clones, with approximately 81% found just once. The input for sequencing was peripheral blood, taken on day 0 of AZD1222 vaccination. These TCRs come from an adult in good health.

V and J are TRBV12-3 or TRBV12-4 and TRBJ2-1; 7 bases match TRBD1. V was clipped by 6 bases and J by 10 bases; unmatched bases: 6. The CDR3 has 12 amino acids. CDR3 sequence: CASSRQGREQFF. The DNA for the CDR3 is TGTGCCAGCAGCAGACAGGGTAGAGAGCAGTTCTTC.

This clone was detected once. This sequence joins TRBV7-9 and TRBJ1-1; D unclear. Germline CDR1 reads SEHNR; CDR2 reads FQNEAQ (reference sequence). The V and J ends lost 3 bases and 1 base respectively, with 6 bases between them. The CDR3 is 13 residues long. The CDR3 bases are TGTGCCAGCAGCTTCGATCAGAACACTGAAGCTTTCTTT. Its protein product is CASSFDQNTEAFF.

This chain connects TRBV2 to TRBJ1-6, with D tentatively TRBD1 (5 bases). Germline V gives CDR1 SNHLY, CDR2 FYNNEI. V lost 3 bases and J lost 5, with 14 bases in between. The CDR3 has 16 residues. DNA of the CDR3: TGTGCCAGCAGTGACCAAGGGGTTACCAATAATTCACCCCTCCACTTT. Translated, it gives CASSDQGVTNNSPLHF.

The chain combines TRBV28 with TRBJ1-5; tentatively, D is TRBD1 (5 bases). The germline V gene encodes CDR1 MDHEN and CDR2 SYDVKM. The CDR3 covers 14 residues. Trimming stripped 7 bases from V and 5 bases from J, with 15 bases between. The chain's CDR3 is CASTTRTSDQPQHF. The CDR3 DNA reads as TGTGCCAGCACCACCCGGACATCGGATCAGCCCCAGCATTTT.

The V and J genes are TRBV15 and TRBJ1-2, with D unclear. The germline CDR1 and CDR2 sequences are LNHNV and YYDKDF (reference sequence). V was clipped by 0 bases and J by 8 bases, with 7 bases between them. This CDR3 spans 12 amino acids. Here the CDR3 reads CATSRDRGGYTF. CDR3 nucleotide sequence: TGTGCCACCAGCAGAGACCGAGGGGGCTACACCTTC.

In its sample, this clone was seen a few times. The CDR3 DNA is TGTGCCAGCAGCTTAGGTGGACAGGGGTCAGAGACCCAGTACTTC. It encodes CASSLGGQGSETQYF. V is TRBV7-9 and J is TRBJ2-5; 9 nucleotides align to TRBD1. The CDR3 spans 15 residues. CDR1 SEHNR and CDR2 FQNEAQ come from the germline V gene (reference sequence). V shed 1 base, J shed 4 bases, and the junction held 4 bases outside the gene matches. The full variable domain, rest sourced from reference TRBV7-9 and TRBJ2-5, is DTGVSQNPRHKITKRGQNVTFRCDPISEHNRLYWYRQTLGQGPEFLTYFQNEAQLEKSRLLSDRFSAERPKGSFSTLEIQRTEQGDSAMYLCASSLGGQGSETQYFGPGTRLLVL.

The chain links TRBV29-1 to TRBJ1-2; possibly TRBD1 for D (5 bases). V gave up 7 bases and J gave up 8 bases, with 17 bases separating them. The CDR3 is made up of 12 amino acids. Germline assignment: CDR1 SQVTM and CDR2 ANQGSEA. CDR3 sequence reads: CSEGSGAKGYTF. The CDR3 bases are TGCAGCGAAGGTAGCGGGGCAAAGGGCTACACCTTC.

The CDR3 sequence: CASSIGTSGTGELFF. For the CDR3, the DNA is TGTGCCAGTAGTATAGGGACTAGCGGGACCGGGGAGCTGTTTTTT. This chain uses TRBV19 with TRBJ2-2; 11 bases line up with TRBD2. This CDR3 has 15 residues. V dropped 1 base and J dropped 5; count of bases not matched to a gene: 0. The germline V gene encodes CDR1 LNHDA and CDR2 SQIVND (reference sequence).

V is TRBV11-2 and J is TRBJ1-6; weak D call: TRBD1 (6 bases). The CDR3 is 18 amino acids. V lost 5 bases to trimming and J lost 0 bases, with 17 bases between them. Germline V gives CDR1 SGHAT, CDR2 FQNNGV. CDR3 in DNA: TGTGCCAGCAGCCAAAACAGGGTTTCGAACTCCTATAATTCACCCCTCCACTTT. Protein: CASSQNRVSNSYNSPLHF. The full variable domain, in which reference TRBV11-2 and TRBJ1-6 provide the parts outside the CDR3, is EAGVAQSPRYKIIEKRQSVAFWCNPISGHATLYWYQQILGQGPKLLIQFQNNGVVDDSQLPKDRFSAERLKGVDSTLKIQPAKLEDSAVYLCASSQNRVSNSYNSPLHFGNGTRLTVT.

This clone has a handful of counts. The V gene is TRBV28, the J gene TRBJ1-5, with a tentative D call TRBD1 (5 bases). This CDR3 is 14 amino acids long. Germline CDR1 and CDR2: MDHEN and SYDVKM. V lost 5 bases and J lost 3, with 11 bases in between. CDR3 nucleotide sequence: TGTGCCAGCAGTGGGGGACGGCTCAATCAGCCCCAGCATTTT. Translating it yields CASSGGRLNQPQHF.

CDR3 in amino acids: CASSLGTAGNSPLHF. CDR3 coding DNA: TGCGCCAGCAGCTTGGGGACAGCGGGTAATTCACCCCTCCACTTT. The chain combines TRBV5-1 with TRBJ1-6; possibly TRBD1 for D (6 bases). Germline assignment: CDR1 SGHRS and CDR2 YFSETQ. The CDR3 has 15 residues. V was shortened by 0 bases and J by 6 bases, with 10 bases between the two germline ends. Supplemented by reference TRBV5-1 and TRBJ1-6, the full variable domain reads KAGVTQTPRYLIKTRGQQVTLSCSPISGHRSVSWYQQTPGQGLQFLFEYFSETQRNKGNFPGRFSGRQFSNSRSEMNVSTLELGDSALYLCASSLGTAGNSPLHFGNGTRLTVT.

The gene calls are TRBV18 and TRBJ2-5, with 8 bases lining up with TRBD2. In germline, CDR1 is KGHSH, CDR2 LQKENI. V lost 5 bases, J lost 5 bases, and 10 bases stayed unmatched. The CDR3 has 15 amino acids. The CDR3 sequence: CASSTPATSAETQYF. The CDR3 DNA sequence: TGTGCCAGCTCAACTCCGGCGACTAGCGCGGAGACCCAGTACTTC.

This clone was found once. The chain recombines TRBV19 with TRBJ2-7; D is undetermined. CDR1 is LNHDA and CDR2 is SQIVND in the germline V gene (reference sequence). V lost 6 bases and J 0 bases, leaving 9 bases between the germline ends. This CDR3 is 13 amino acids long. The CDR3 coding sequence is TGTGCCAGTAGGGCGGCCAGCTCCTACGAGCAGTACTTC. It encodes CASRAASSYEQYF.

The genes are TRBV28 and TRBJ1-1, with a possible D match to TRBD1 (5 bases). This CDR3 is 14 amino acids long. The germline CDR1 and CDR2 sequences are MDHEN and SYDVKM. Trimming removed 6 bases from V and 0 bases from J, with 11 bases in between. Here the CDR3 DNA reads TGTGCCAGCAGCGTGAGGGGCATGAACACTGAAGCTTTCTTT. Translating gives CASSVRGMNTEAFF.

The rearrangement uses TRBV12-3 or TRBV12-4 and TRBJ1-5, with D possibly TRBD1 on 6 matching bases. This CDR3 has 13 residues. Trimming cost V 5 bases and J 3 bases, with 8 bases left between them. Here the CDR3 DNA reads TGTGCCAGCAGTGGACAGCCCAATCAGCCCCAGCATTTT. Translation: CASSGQPNQPQHF.

This chain connects TRBV7-9 to TRBJ2-1; 11 bases fit TRBD2. This CDR3 has 15 residues. Looked up from germline, CDR1 is SEHNR and CDR2 is FQNEAQ (reference sequence). The trim removed 3 bases at V and 7 bases at J, leaving 5 bases unmatched. CDR3 nucleotides: TGTGCCAGCAGCTTGATAGCGGGAGGGCGGAATGAGCAGTTCTTC. It encodes CASSLIAGGRNEQFF.

The genes are TRBV27 and TRBJ2-6; weak D call: TRBD1 (6 bases). The CDR3 length is 16 residues. V lost 3 bases, J lost 2 bases, and 11 bases lay in between. CDR1 is MNHEY, CDR2 SMNVEV, per germline (reference sequence). The CDR3 DNA follows: TGTGCCAGCAGTTTCCAGGGGAGCGCTGGGGCCAACGTCCTGACTTTC. Translated: CASSFQGSAGANVLTF.